This is a list of T cell receptor beta chains from one sample in a study of CD8 T cells in Susac syndrome. TCRdb redid the calling of the immunoSEQ multiplex PCR reads with MiXCR, one entry per CDR3 protein. The data show nearly 110,000 distinct CDR3 sequences, with roughly 94% seen just once and roughly 0.38% held by the top ten. Source material: CD8+ T cells from PBMCs. The receptors derive from a human donor with Susac syndrome. CDR3s include the opening cysteine and the closing phenylalanine or tryptophan.

cdr3_length j_call v_call cdr3_aa
12 TRBJ2-1 TRBV14 CASSQEPRGQFF
15 TRBJ1-1 TRBV9 CASSVEGSPNTEAFF
12 TRBJ1-1 TRBV5-1 CASSYDREEAFF
16 TRBJ1-6 TRBV7-8 CASSLETGAYNSPLHF
15 TRBJ2-7 TRBV20-1 CSARDLQRGIYEQYF
13 TRBJ2-3 TRBV2 CASRAGGADTQYF
12 TRBJ2-5 TRBV7-9 CALHRIPETQYF
15 TRBJ2-1 TRBV12-3/TRBV12-4 CASSYPEGTYNEQFF
12 TRBJ1-1 TRBV4-1 CASSQGGGEAFF
15 TRBJ1-4 TRBV4-1 CASSQVMATNEKLFF
13 TRBJ2-1 TRBV12-3/TRBV12-4 CASSQGVGDEQFF
15 TRBJ1-6 TRBV13 CASSLGETGRSPLHF
15 TRBJ1-1 TRBV20-1 CSARPGQGRNTEAFF
18 TRBJ1-4 TRBV7-9 CASSLDTYGMVPEEKLFF
11 TRBJ1-1 TRBV5-4 CASSDYTEAFF
15 TRBJ2-7 TRBV15 CATSREVNREYEQYF
12 TRBJ2-5 TRBV7-9 CASSAVFETQYF
14 TRBJ1-2 TRBV9 CASSSRQGVDGYTF
12 TRBJ2-3 TRBV15 CATSRDQGPQYF
14 TRBJ1-5 TRBV29-1 CSVQDRAKNQPQHF
14 TRBJ2-5 TRBV6-2/TRBV6-3 CASSQRGLGETQYF
14 TRBJ2-5 TRBV20-1 CSASSSGDQETQYF
13 TRBJ1-5 TRBV6-5 CASSPDSNQPQHF
14 TRBJ2-7 TRBV5-4 CASSPTTGLGEQYF
15 TRBJ2-5 TRBV5-1 CASSLDTPVAETQYF
13 TRBJ2-1 TRBV27 CASKGRAGDEQFF
12 TRBJ2-1 TRBV29-1 CSGRLAGNEQFF